The next 12 T cell receptor beta chains were all read from a single sample in a study of T cell responses to AZD1222 COVID-19 vaccine. TCRdb's table, derived via immunoSEQ multiplex PCR, lists solely in-frame clones and lacks some. This table has 250,000 to 300,000 clones, about 94% appearing once. The sample here was peripheral blood, taken 28 days after the second AZD1222 dose. The receptors were sampled from an adult who received the AZD1222 COVID-19 vaccine.

The chain recombines TRBV15 with TRBJ2-7; D is possibly TRBD2 (5 bases). This CDR3 is built from 15 residues. V lost 0 bases to trimming and J lost 7 bases, with 16 bases between them. From germline, CDR1 is LNHNV and CDR2 YYDKDF (reference sequence). The CDR3 sequence is CATSRDAPVSGEQYF. The DNA for the CDR3 is TGTGCCACCAGCAGAGATGCCCCTGTATCGGGGGAGCAGTACTTC.

The chain links TRBV4-2 to TRBJ2-2; 12 nucleotides align to TRBD2. The CDR3 length is 19 residues. The germline V gene encodes CDR1 LGHNA and CDR2 YNFKEQ. The J segment lost 2 bases and the V segment lost 1 base, leaving 8 bases of the junction unmatched. CDR3 DNA sequence: TGTGCCAGCAGCCAAGGGCCCCAGGGACTAGCGGGTAACACCGGGGAGCTGTTTTTT. It codes for CASSQGPQGLAGNTGELFF.

J is TRBJ1-5 and V is TRBV29-1, with D tentatively TRBD1 (6 bases). This CDR3 is 13 amino acids long. Germline V gives CDR1 SQVTM, CDR2 ANQGSEA. V lost 7 bases, J lost 7 bases, and 17 bases lay in between. CDR3 sequence (DNA): TGCAGCGCAATGTGGGGGGCGGACCAGCCCCAGCATTTT. It yields the protein CSAMWGADQPQHF. Full variable domain (outside the CDR3, taken from reference TRBV29-1 and TRBJ1-5): SAVISQKPSRDICQRGTSLTIQCQVDSQVTMMFWYRQQPGQSLTLIATANQGSEATYESGFVIDKFPISRPNLTFSTLTVSNMSPEDSSIYLCSAMWGADQPQHFGDGTRLSIL.

The chain couples TRBV6-1 to TRBJ1-2; no clear D gene. CDR3 length equals 14 residues. Germline CDR1 and CDR2: MNHNS and SASEGT. Trimming cost V 2 bases and J 2 bases, with 9 bases left between them. The CDR3 nucleotides read TGTGCCAGCAGTGAATCCAGCAGCAACTATGGCTACACCTTC. Residues: CASSESSSNYGYTF.

V usage is TRBV10-3 and J usage is TRBJ1-1, with 7 nucleotides matching TRBD1. V was pared by 7 bases and J by 7 bases, with 6 bases of the junction left unmatched. The CDR3 consists of 12 residues. CDR1 is ENHRY and CDR2 is SYGVKD in the germline V gene. This CDR3 reads CAITGTVGEAFF. The CDR3 nucleotides read TGTGCCATCACCGGGACAGTAGGTGAAGCTTTCTTT.

This clone was detected a few times. This rearrangement joins TRBV18 to TRBJ2-7, with 12 bases matching TRBD2. From germline, CDR1 is KGHSH and CDR2 LQKENI. The length of the CDR3 is 16 residues. The junction had 8 bases not matched to a gene; V was cut back by 3 bases and J by 5 bases. The CDR3 nucleotides are TGTGCCAGCTCACCCTTACTAGCGGGAGGACGTGACGAGCAGTACTTC. Translation gives CASSPLLAGGRDEQYF.

The chain recombines TRBV6-5 with TRBJ2-5; 12 nucleotides match TRBD2. V trimming: 8 bases; J trimming: 7 bases; junction bases outside the gene matches: 8. Germline V gene lookup returns CDR1 MNHEY and CDR2 SVGAGI. This CDR3 has 14 residues. This CDR3 is CASRLAGAPGTQYF. In DNA form, the CDR3 reads TGTGCCAGCCGACTAGCGGGGGCCCCTGGGACCCAGTACTTC.

The rearrangement links TRBV7-6 to TRBJ2-1; 9 bases map to TRBD2. This CDR3 is 16 amino acids long. V trimming: 1 base; J trimming: 4 bases; junction bases outside the gene matches: 5. In germline, CDR1 is SGHVS, CDR2 FNYEAQ. CDR3 DNA sequence: TGTGCCAGCAGCTTAGAGGCGGGAGGGGCATACAATGAGCAGTTCTTC. Its protein product is CASSLEAGGAYNEQFF.

The J gene is TRBJ2-5, the V gene TRBV18; no firm D call. The CDR3 is 13 residues long. CDR1 is KGHSH, CDR2 LQKENI, per germline. Trimming stripped 2 bases from V and 3 bases from J, with 7 bases between. The CDR3: CASSPVSEETQYF. DNA of the CDR3: TGTGCCAGCTCACCAGTATCTGAAGAGACCCAGTACTTC. Full variable domain (outside the CDR3, taken from reference TRBV18 and TRBJ2-5): NAGVMQNPRHLVRRRGQEARLRCSPMKGHSHVYWYRQLPEEGLKFMVYLQKENIIDESGMPKERFSAEFPKEGPSILRIQQVVRGDSAAYFCASSPVSEETQYFGPGTRLLVL.

The table lists this clone with a count of one. V usage is TRBV19 and J usage is TRBJ1-5; weak D call: TRBD1 (5 bases). The length of the CDR3 is 14 residues. Germline CDR1 LNHDA, CDR2 SQIVND (reference sequence). The V gene lost 6 bases and the J gene lost 4 bases, with 13 bases spanning the gap. The CDR3 DNA follows: TGTGCCAGTAGAGAGGACATGGGAAATCAGCCCCAGCATTTT. The encoded protein is CASREDMGNQPQHF. Filled out from reference TRBV19 and TRBJ1-5, the complete variable domain reads DGGITQSPKYLFRKEGQNVTLSCEQNLNHDAMYWYRQDPGQGLRLIYYSQIVNDFQKGDIAEGYSVSREKKESFPLTVTSAQKNPTAFYLCASREDMGNQPQHFGDGTRLSIL.

The rearrangement joins TRBV28 to TRBJ2-4; D is tentatively TRBD1 or TRBD2 (7 bases each). Germline CDR1 is MDHEN and CDR2 is SYDVKM. Trimming took 5 bases from V and 7 from J, leaving 15 bases between them. The CDR3 consists of 14 residues. The CDR3, as DNA: TGTGCCAGCAGTACCTCAGGGGGGGCGAACATTCAGTACTTC. Translation gives CASSTSGGANIQYF.

The chain is built from TRBV9 and TRBJ2-7, with 9 nucleotides matching TRBD1. Germline V CDR1 and CDR2: SGDLS, YYNGEE. The V gene end was trimmed by 0 bases and the J gene end by 6 bases; junction bases not matched to a gene: 7. The CDR3 length is 15 residues. CDR3: CASSVGGQGSSEQYF. The CDR3 nucleotides read TGTGCCAGCAGCGTAGGGGGACAGGGTAGCTCCGAGCAGTACTTC.